The 21 T cell receptor beta chains presented below share a single source sample, sequenced in a study of cytomegalovirus exposure and HLA in healthy donors (dated by TCRdb to the late 2010s). The library was made by the immunoSEQ multiplex PCR assay. For the multiplex PCR, a mixture combining 60 forward primers for TCR Vbeta segments and 13 reverse primers for TCR Jbeta segments was used. TCRdb's version of the immuneACCESS table is confined to in-frame rearrangements and falls short of the full clone set. An unresolved V gene accounts for under half of the shortfall where checked; the remainder is of unknown origin. This sample has 200,000 to 250,000 clones in its table, and approximately 80% of those were observed once. The ten largest make up about 1.4% of the sample. Specimen: PBMCs. All receptors come from a girl between 10 and 17 years old in good health and CMV-seronegative.

This clone was observed a handful of times. The chain is built from TRBV5-6 and TRBJ1-1, with D possibly matching TRBD1 (6 bases). CDR3 length: 14 amino acids. Germline loops: CDR1 SGHDT, CDR2 YYEEEE. The V and J ends lost 4 bases and 8 bases respectively, with 18 bases between them. Here the CDR3 DNA reads TGTGCCAGCAGCACCAAAGGGGGGGGGACGGAAGCTTTCTTT. This gives the protein CASSTKGGGTEAFF.

In the case of this clone: An end of the junction does not agree with germline; a read error may underlie this. The J gene is TRBJ1-5, the V gene TRBV7-9; D uncertain. The CDR3 has 14 residues. Germline V gene data show CDR1 as SEHNR and CDR2 as FQNEAQ (reference sequence). Here the CDR3 reads CSSSLSGSNQPQHF. In DNA, the CDR3 is TGTTCCAGCAGCTTGAGCGGTAGCAATCAGCCCCAGCATTTT.

This clone was seen just once. The rearrangement joins TRBV7-9 to TRBJ1-1; D is uncertain. CDR3 length equals 17 residues. Trimming took 6 bases from V and 0 from J, leaving 20 bases between them. The germline V gene encodes CDR1 SEHNR and CDR2 FQNEAQ (reference sequence). CDR3 coding DNA: TGTGCCAGCAGTCTCGAAATAACTTTTATCGTGAACACTGAAGCTTTCTTT. The encoded protein is CASSLEITFIVNTEAFF.

This chain links TRBV27 with TRBJ2-1; TRBD2 is a possible D gene (6 bases). Germline assignment: CDR1 MNHEY and CDR2 SMNVEV (reference sequence). V lost 2 bases and J 2 bases, leaving 10 bases between the germline ends. The length of the CDR3 is 15 residues. This chain's CDR3 is CASSLVGLTYNEQFF. The DNA of the CDR3 is TGTGCCAGCAGTTTAGTGGGACTCACCTACAATGAGCAGTTCTTC.

The chain has TRBV6-5 and TRBJ2-1; TRBD1 matches 10 bases. There are 16 residues in the CDR3. CDR1 MNHEY and CDR2 SVGAGI come from the germline V gene. V was pared by 4 bases and J by 5 bases, with 8 bases of the junction left unmatched. The CDR3 sequence is CASSSLRDRGHNEQFF. CDR3 coding DNA: TGTGCCAGCAGTTCTCTCCGGGACAGGGGCCACAATGAGCAGTTCTTC.

The chain is built from TRBV28 and TRBJ2-7; 12 bases line up with TRBD1. V dropped 3 bases and J dropped 7; count of bases not matched to a gene: 7. Germline-derived CDR1 and CDR2 are MDHEN and SYDVKM. CDR3 length equals 15 residues. CDR3 bases: TGTGCCAGCAGTTTCTCCGGGACAGGGGGCTCGGAGCAGTACTTC. It is translated as CASSFSGTGGSEQYF.

The chain recombines TRBV19 with TRBJ2-1, with 11 bases aligning to TRBD2. Per germline, CDR1 LNHDA and CDR2 SQIVND (reference sequence). The CDR3 loop spans 16 amino acids. V shed 6 bases, J shed 4 bases, and the junction held 8 bases outside the gene matches. This CDR3 is CASRNTGTSGYNEQFF. CDR3 coding DNA: TGTGCCAGTAGGAACACCGGGACTAGCGGTTACAATGAGCAGTTCTTC.

The chain is built from TRBV29-1 and TRBJ1-2, with TRBD1 matching over 12 bases. After removal of 6 bases from V and 6 bases from J, the junction contained 8 bases not matched to a gene. The CDR3 totals 14 residues. The germline CDR1 and CDR2 sequences are SQVTM and ANQGSEA. The CDR3, as DNA: TGCAGCGTCGAGAGGGACAGGGGGCGGGATGGCTACACCTTC. Its protein is CSVERDRGRDGYTF.

The chain couples TRBV6-1 to TRBJ2-3, with D perhaps TRBD2 (5 bases). CDR1 and CDR2 from the germline V gene are MNHNS and SASEGT. V gave up 8 bases and J gave up 5 bases, with 14 bases separating them. The CDR3 extends over 13 amino acids. The CDR3 loop reads CASRGPLGDTQYF. Here the CDR3 DNA reads TGTGCCAGCCGGGGTCCTCTCGGAGATACGCAGTATTTT.

The rearrangement joins TRBV6-1 to TRBJ2-4; the D gene is possibly TRBD1 (6 bases). Germline lookup yields CDR1 MNHNS and CDR2 SASEGT. This CDR3 has 12 amino acids. The germline V and J ends were trimmed by 6 bases and 5 bases, with 8 bases remaining between them. The CDR3 spells CASRRTENIQYF. DNA of the CDR3: TGTGCCAGCAGACGGACAGAAAACATTCAGTACTTC.

The rearrangement joins TRBV28 to TRBJ1-4; 7 bases agree with TRBD1. The CDR3 has 15 amino acids. Germline CDR1 and CDR2: MDHEN and SYDVKM. The trim removed 3 bases at V and 6 bases at J, leaving 7 bases unmatched. The CDR3 DNA reads TGTGCCAGCAGTTTCGATACAGGGGTTTATGAAAAACTGTTTTTT. It translates to CASSFDTGVYEKLFF.

The chain combines TRBV7-3 with TRBJ2-5; D gene unclear. V lost 5 bases, J lost 3 bases, and 10 bases lay in between. CDR3 length: 13 amino acids. Per germline, CDR1 SGHTA and CDR2 FQGTGA. CDR3 sequence: CASSRGPEETQYF. The CDR3 coding sequence is TGTGCCAGCAGCCGCGGTCCAGAAGAGACCCAGTACTTC.

The chain joins TRBV9 to TRBJ2-1, with D possibly TRBD1 on 5 matching bases. The length of the CDR3 is 17 residues. Trimming removed 3 bases from V and 9 bases from J, with 25 bases in between. The germline gives CDR1 SGDLS, CDR2 YYNGEE. The CDR3 coding sequence is TGTGCCAGCAGCGGATTAACAGGTGTTGGATTCGGAGCTGAGCAGTTCTTC. Translation gives CASSGLTGVGFGAEQFF.

The genes are TRBV28 and TRBJ1-5; no clear D. Germline V gene data show CDR1 as MDHEN and CDR2 as SYDVKM. V was shortened by 2 bases and J by 0 bases, with 11 bases between the two germline ends. This CDR3 region has 16 residues. CDR3 nucleotides: TGTGCCAGCAGTTTACTGGCCAGGTTTAGCAATCAGCCCCAGCATTTT. It is translated as CASSLLARFSNQPQHF.

This clone appeared a few times. This chain uses TRBV5-1 with TRBJ1-1, with TRBD1 as a possible D gene (5 bases). The CDR3 is 16 amino acids. Germline V gene lookup returns CDR1 SGHRS and CDR2 YFSETQ. The germline V and J ends were trimmed by 0 bases and 3 bases, with 15 bases remaining between them. The CDR3 reads CASSLEIRGGDTEAFF. For the CDR3, the DNA is TGCGCCAGCAGCTTGGAGATAAGGGGTGGTGACACTGAAGCTTTCTTT. Together with reference TRBV5-1 and TRBJ1-1, the CDR3 gives the full variable domain: KAGVTQTPRYLIKTRGQQVTLSCSPISGHRSVSWYQQTPGQGLQFLFEYFSETQRNKGNFPGRFSGRQFSNSRSEMNVSTLELGDSALYLCASSLEIRGGDTEAFFGQGTRLTVV.

This rearrangement joins TRBV29-1 to TRBJ1-2, with 9 bases fitting TRBD1. Germline V gives CDR1 SQVTM, CDR2 ANQGSEA. V was clipped by 7 bases and J by 5 bases; unmatched bases: 5. The CDR3 contains 12 residues. The chain's CDR3 is CSGGTGFYGYTF. The CDR3 region has the DNA TGCAGCGGCGGGACAGGGTTTTATGGCTACACCTTC. Supplemented by reference TRBV29-1 and TRBJ1-2, the full variable domain reads SAVISQKPSRDICQRGTSLTIQCQVDSQVTMMFWYRQQPGQSLTLIATANQGSEATYESGFVIDKFPISRPNLTFSTLTVSNMSPEDSSIYLCSGGTGFYGYTFGSGTRLTVV.

The rearrangement joins TRBV6-5 to TRBJ2-7, with TRBD2 as a possible D gene (7 bases). CDR3 length: 15 residues. CDR1 is MNHEY and CDR2 is SVGAGI in the germline V gene. V was pared by 8 bases and J by 2 bases, with 19 bases between. The CDR3 here is CASGRTGGAPYEQYF. CDR3 bases: TGTGCCAGCGGTAGAACTGGGGGGGCACCCTACGAGCAGTACTTC.

This chain connects TRBV28 to TRBJ2-7, with D perhaps matching TRBD2 (6 bases). CDR3 length equals 11 residues. CDR1 is MDHEN and CDR2 is SYDVKM in the germline V gene. The V end was cut by 10 bases, the J end by 6 bases, with 13 bases between. This CDR3 reads CATLLGGEQYF. CDR3 in DNA: TGTGCCACCCTTTTGGGAGGCGAGCAGTACTTC.

V usage is TRBV5-1 and J usage is TRBJ2-4; 14 bases align to TRBD2. V dropped 4 bases and J dropped 9; count of bases not matched to a gene: 3. Germline CDR1 and CDR2: SGHRS and YFSETQ. The CDR3 totals 14 residues. The CDR3 reads CASSETSGRGIQYF. The DNA for the CDR3 is TGCGCCAGCAGCGAGACTAGCGGGAGGGGCATTCAGTACTTC.

This clone was counted only a few times. The gene calls are TRBV7-9 and TRBJ1-1; D not certain. The CDR3 spans 12 residues. Deletions cut 1 base from V and 7 bases from J, with 7 bases between. Germline CDR1 is SEHNR and CDR2 is FQNEAQ (reference sequence). CDR3 region: CASSLVGSEAFF. The CDR3 bases are TGTGCCAGCAGCTTAGTCGGGAGTGAAGCTTTCTTT.

The V call is TRBV6-5, the J call TRBJ2-7, with a tentative D call TRBD1 (5 bases). Per the germline V gene, CDR1 is MNHEY and CDR2 is SVGAGI. Deletions cut 0 bases from V and 0 bases from J, with 9 bases between. The CDR3 is 15 amino acids. CDR3 sequence: CASSYSMQGSYEQYF. In DNA, the CDR3 is TGTGCCAGCAGTTACTCGATGCAGGGCTCCTACGAGCAGTACTTC.